These 15 T cell receptor beta chains originate from one sample sequenced in a study of T cells in Graves' hyperthyroidism and ophthalmopathy. It was RNA transcripts that yielded the amplified TCR beta CDR3 regions. With the HTBI primer set, the TCR CDR3 went through a first round of RT-PCR. MiXCR, run by TCRdb on the multiplex PCR reads, gives a single entry per CDR3 protein. Among about 200,000 distinct CDR3 sequences listed, 17% were seen once. The sequencing input was blood. The receptors were sampled from a man aged 45-65 years with Graves' hyperthyroidism.

The chain has TRBV7-2 and TRBJ1-2; 9 positions match TRBD1. The germline V gene has CDR1 SGHTA and CDR2 FQGNSA. Losses at the gene ends were 5 bases for V and 6 bases for J; bases not matched to a gene: 4. The CDR3 sequence is 13 residues long. The DNA for the CDR3 is TGTGCCAGCAGCCCACAGGGGGCGGATGGCTACACCTTC. It specifies CASSPQGADGYTF.

This clonotype was counted ten times or more. The CDR3 region has the DNA TGCGCCAGCAGTACGGGACAAGACACCGGGGAGCTGTTTTTT. Translation: CASSTGQDTGELFF. The chain recombines TRBV10-1 with TRBJ2-2; tentatively, D is TRBD1 (6 bases). Per the germline V gene, CDR1 is WNHNN and CDR2 is SYGVQD (reference sequence). V lost 5 bases and J lost 3, with 10 bases in between. The CDR3 sequence is 14 residues long.

This clonotype was observed at least ten times. The chain employs TRBV7-9 and TRBJ1-2; tentative D call: TRBD1 (6 bases). This CDR3 is built from 16 residues. Per the germline V gene, CDR1 is SEHNR and CDR2 is FQNEAQ (reference sequence). V shed 6 bases and J shed 3 bases, with 20 bases lying between them. Here the CDR3 DNA reads TGTGCCAGCAGGCCCCCCCTCGGGGGCAGAGACTATGGCTACACCTTC. It codes for CASRPPLGGRDYGYTF.

This clonotype occurred many times. V and J are TRBV3-1 and TRBJ2-3, with D unresolved. The germline V gene has CDR1 LGHDT and CDR2 YNNKEL (reference sequence). The CDR3 runs 14 residues. V lost 3 bases and J 7 bases, leaving 14 bases between the germline ends. CDR3 in amino acids: CASSQSVVANTQYF. The DNA of the CDR3 is TGTGCCAGCAGCCAGTCGGTAGTGGCTAATACGCAGTATTTT.

This clonotype came up many times. V gene TRBV18 combines with J gene TRBJ1-2, with D maybe TRBD1 (5 bases). The CDR3 totals 14 residues. CDR1 and CDR2 from the germline V gene are KGHSH and LQKENI. V lost 2 bases and J lost 5, with 12 bases in between. The CDR3 protein is CASSPEGDGYGYTF. The CDR3 nucleotides are TGTGCCAGCTCACCAGAAGGGGATGGGTATGGCTACACCTTC.

Many counts were recorded for this clonotype. V usage is TRBV12-3 or TRBV12-4 and J usage is TRBJ1-6; D possibly corresponds to TRBD1 (6 bases). V was clipped by 6 bases and J by 10 bases, with 13 bases between them. The CDR3 covers 13 residues. CDR3 protein: CASSLTGSSPLHF. CDR3 coding DNA: TGTGCCAGCAGCCTAACAGGGTCCTCACCCCTCCACTTT.

The table lists this clonotype with many counts. V and J are TRBV7-8 and TRBJ2-1, with D possibly TRBD1 on 5 matching bases. Germline V gives CDR1 SGHVS, CDR2 FQNEAQ. Deletions cut 5 bases from V and 2 bases from J, with 13 bases between. This CDR3 contains 15 residues. CDR3 nucleotides: TGTGCCAGCAGCCCCGACAGAGACCCCTACAATGAGCAGTTCTTC. Its protein is CASSPDRDPYNEQFF.

This clonotype was observed a few times. V and J are TRBV29-1 and TRBJ2-7, with D possibly being TRBD1 (6 bases). This CDR3 is built from 11 residues. The V and J ends lost 5 bases and 7 bases respectively, with 12 bases between them. In germline, CDR1 is SQVTM, CDR2 ANQGSEA. The CDR3 spells CSVPDSREQYF. DNA of the CDR3: TGCAGCGTTCCGGACAGCCGTGAGCAGTACTTC.

The table lists this clonotype with a few counts. Since no conserved phenylalanine or tryptophan closes the CDR3, a read error is the likely cause. The chain carries TRBV7-9 and TRBJ2-2, with a possible D match to TRBD1 (6 bases). Trimming took 2 bases from V and 4 from J, leaving 14 bases between them. Germline V gene data show CDR1 as SEHNR and CDR2 as FQNEAQ (reference sequence). There are 16 residues in the CDR3. Here the CDR3 reads CASSLWEMGATGELFL. CDR3 nucleotide sequence: TGTGCCAGCAGCTTATGGGAAATGGGGGCCACCGGGGAGCTGTTTCTT.

This clonotype was picked up a small number of times. The chain combines TRBV18 with TRBJ2-1, with D hard to call. Between the trimmed V and J ends, which lost 0 bases and 6 bases, there was a span of 9 bases. Germline V gene sequence: CDR1 KGHSH, CDR2 LQKENI. This CDR3 comprises 14 residues. Here the CDR3 reads CASSPPYTSNEQFF. CDR3 nucleotide sequence: TGTGCCAGCTCACCACCCTACACATCCAATGAGCAGTTCTTC.

In regard to this clonotype: Lacking the conserved final phenylalanine or tryptophan, this CDR3 likely reflects a read error. The rearrangement uses TRBV19 and TRBJ2-1; 9 bases are a match to TRBD2. The germline CDR1 and CDR2 sequences are LNHDA and SQIVND (reference sequence). CDR3 length: 18 amino acids. J gave up 0 bases and V 4 bases, and 10 bases lay outside the gene matches. The CDR3 DNA follows: TGTGCCAGTAGTACCAGCGGGAGGAGGGGAGACTCCTACAATGAGCAGTTCTCC. It is translated as CASSTSGRRGDSYNEQFS.

The rearrangement uses TRBV5-8 and TRBJ2-1; the match to TRBD2 covers 8 bases. The CDR3 runs to 17 residues. Losses at the gene ends were 4 bases for V and 3 bases for J; bases not matched to a gene: 12. CDR1 is SGHTS, CDR2 YDEGEE, per germline. CDR3 nucleotide sequence: TGTGCCAGCAGCAACCCCCGGGGCGGGAGGAACTACAATGAGCAGTTCTTC. This translates into CASSNPRGGRNYNEQFF.

This clonotype was observed many times. The genes are TRBV27 and TRBJ2-3, with TRBD2 identical over 12 bases. CDR3 length: 16 residues. Germline V lookup: CDR1 MNHEY, CDR2 SMNVEV (reference sequence). V gave up 6 bases and J gave up 1 base; unmatched junction bases: 5. The CDR3 here is CASRKTSGSGTDTQYF. The CDR3 region has the DNA TGTGCCAGCAGAAAGACTAGCGGGAGTGGCACAGATACGCAGTATTTT.

The rearrangement joins TRBV18 to TRBJ2-7; perhaps TRBD1 as D (5 bases). Germline V gives CDR1 KGHSH, CDR2 LQKENI. The CDR3 is made up of 15 amino acids. Trimming stripped 0 bases from V and 4 bases from J, with 13 bases between. CDR3 amino acids: CASSPPSQGSYEQYF. The CDR3 nucleotides are TGTGCCAGCTCACCACCCTCGCAGGGAAGTTACGAGCAGTACTTC.

There are many counts of this clonotype. The gene calls are TRBV3-1 and TRBJ2-1, with 7 bases identical to TRBD2. The CDR3 has 16 residues. Per the germline V gene, CDR1 is LGHDT and CDR2 is YNNKEL (reference sequence). The V segment lost 4 bases and the J segment 4 bases; nucleotides outside the gene matches: 10. The CDR3 loop reads CASSRIWGGRYNEQFF. CDR3 in DNA: TGTGCCAGCAGCCGCATATGGGGGGGAAGGTACAATGAGCAGTTCTTC.